This TCR beta chain was found in a study of brain T cells in children with intractable seizures (dated by TCRdb to the early 2020s). With regard to the full study: As a first screen for immune gene transcripts, resected brain tissue from approximately 50 pediatric epilepsy surgery cases was run on a NanoString immunology panel. Of the roughly 12 selected surgery cases, pre-surgery blood was also sequenced for eight, so four had brain tissue only.

The immunoSEQ assay was applied to genomic DNA to generate the TCR beta chain sequences. In the authors' own workflow: CDR3 sequences that did not begin with the conserved framework cysteine at position 104 were removed by hand. To get clonality, the normalized Shannon's Diversity Index was subtracted from one, giving values from 0 (maximal diversity) to 1 (oligoclonal). Chi-squared comparison-of-proportions tests were used to check whether the frequency of the same CDR3 differed between samples, for example brain versus blood. Public clonotypes were identified by searching immuneACCESS, and similarity to known antiviral clonotypes was assessed with the VDJdb browser. TCRdb obtained this table from immuneACCESS and retained in-frame rearrangements with V and J assigned. These tables miss some clones; where compared with another copy, unresolved V genes account for less than half of the shortfall, and the remainder is unexplained. That table supplies the V and J calls and clone size; D and trimming were determined from the DNA. Across this sample there are about 340,000 clones, with roughly 93% seen only once. Clones ranked in the top ten supply roughly 6% of the sample.

CDR3 length: 16 amino acids, cysteine to phenylalanine. Of all the DNA, just the CDR3 is kept, 48 bases in frame from base 1. CDR1 and CDR2 (SGHDN, FVKESK) derive from the germline V gene. Compared with germline, V lacks 0 bases and J lacks 3 bases; bases without a gene match: 5. Study-wide conclusions, independent of this receptor: Viral specificity was inferred solely from CDR3 sequence similarity, and the HCMV serostatus of the patients was not known. Because pre- and post-surgery blood were sequenced to different depths, clones absent from the pre-surgery sample may reflect undersampling.

The intended sense of this specimen's time point label: blood from clinic visit 5 months post-surgery; TSC patient then seizure free. The surgery cases that showed the highest brain T cell transcript signatures were chosen for TCR beta chain sequencing of brain tissue, and of blood when it was available. Before surgery, patients had received at least one anti-epileptic drug. The TCR-sequenced patients were children whose drug-resistant epilepsy was caused by tuberous sclerosis complex, focal cortical dysplasia, Rasmussen encephalitis or hemimegalencephaly. Bulk genomic DNA was isolated from unsorted brain tissue and whole blood using the Monarch genomic DNA purification kit. On this clone itself: The clone's antigen remains unknown. The record has no base qualities; no much larger clone is one base away.

The sequence links TRBV14 to TRBJ2-1, with 7 bases aligning to TRBD1. The specimen was peripheral blood, collected about 5 months after surgery. This receptor was identified in a boy younger than two with tuberous sclerosis and intractable seizures. Here the CDR3 is given as CASSQDGTVGYNEQFF. The DNA sequence reads TGTGCCAGCAGCCAAGATGGGACAGTAGGCTACAATGAGCAGTTCTTC.